These 6 T cell receptor beta chains originate from one sample sequenced in a study of blood T cell repertoires in COVID-19. Generated by immunoSEQ multiplex PCR, the TCRdb table keeps only in-frame clones and is missing some. Of 55,000 to 80,000 clones detected, about four fifths appear once; the ten largest clones hold around 5%. Sequences were obtained from peripheral blood. The receptors were gathered from a man aged 45-65 years with active COVID-19.

The rearrangement links TRBV9 to TRBJ2-1; 13 bases map to TRBD2. Germline V gene data show CDR1 as SGDLS and CDR2 as YYNGEE. J gave up 10 bases and V 2 bases, and 6 bases lay outside the gene matches. The CDR3 consists of 15 residues. For the CDR3, the DNA is TGTGCCAGCAGCGTCGGGACTAGCGGGGCGGGGGAGCAGTTCTTC. Protein sequence: CASSVGTSGAGEQFF.

CDR3 amino acids: CASATSGSPDTQYF. CDR3 coding DNA: TGTGCCAGCGCGACTAGCGGGAGCCCAGATACGCAGTATTTT. The V gene is TRBV19, the J gene TRBJ2-3, with 12 bases lining up with TRBD2. Germline V lookup: CDR1 LNHDA, CDR2 SQIVND (reference sequence). This CDR3 comprises 14 residues. Trimming at V came to 9 bases and at J to 4 bases, leaving 5 bases not matched to a gene.

The gene calls are TRBV9 and TRBJ1-6, with D possibly matching TRBD1 (6 bases). V dropped 4 bases and J dropped 7 bases, with 12 bases sitting between them. There are 14 residues in the CDR3. Germline V lookup: CDR1 SGDLS, CDR2 YYNGEE. The CDR3 sequence: CASSHRAGNSPLHF. The DNA for the CDR3 is TGTGCCAGCAGCCACAGGGCGGGCAATTCACCCCTCCACTTT.

The V and J genes are TRBV18 and TRBJ1-5, with D possibly being TRBD1 (6 bases). The V and J ends lost 3 bases and 1 base respectively, with 16 bases between them. CDR1 and CDR2 from the germline V gene are KGHSH and LQKENI. The CDR3 sequence is 17 residues long. Here the CDR3 reads CASSPLGQGRSNQPQHF. Here the CDR3 DNA reads TGTGCCAGCTCACCCCTTGGGCAGGGGCGAAGCAATCAGCCCCAGCATTTT.

This rearrangement joins TRBV6-5 to TRBJ2-2, with 9 bases that match TRBD1. The trim removed 6 bases at V and 4 bases at J, leaving 6 bases unmatched. CDR3 length: 15 residues. Looked up from germline, CDR1 is MNHEY and CDR2 is SVGAGI. The CDR3 loop reads CASRKDRGATGELFF. In DNA form, the CDR3 reads TGTGCCAGCAGGAAAGACAGGGGGGCCACCGGGGAGCTGTTTTTT.

The count of this clone is one. The rearrangement links TRBV6-1 to TRBJ2-5; weak D call: TRBD2 (6 bases). Trimming removed 4 bases at V and 2 bases at J, with 20 bases between. Germline CDR1 and CDR2: MNHNS and SASEGT. The CDR3 covers 17 residues. The CDR3 sequence is CASSGGTAQTDQETQYF. For the CDR3, the DNA is TGTGCCAGCAGTGGGGGGACTGCTCAAACCGATCAAGAGACCCAGTACTTC.